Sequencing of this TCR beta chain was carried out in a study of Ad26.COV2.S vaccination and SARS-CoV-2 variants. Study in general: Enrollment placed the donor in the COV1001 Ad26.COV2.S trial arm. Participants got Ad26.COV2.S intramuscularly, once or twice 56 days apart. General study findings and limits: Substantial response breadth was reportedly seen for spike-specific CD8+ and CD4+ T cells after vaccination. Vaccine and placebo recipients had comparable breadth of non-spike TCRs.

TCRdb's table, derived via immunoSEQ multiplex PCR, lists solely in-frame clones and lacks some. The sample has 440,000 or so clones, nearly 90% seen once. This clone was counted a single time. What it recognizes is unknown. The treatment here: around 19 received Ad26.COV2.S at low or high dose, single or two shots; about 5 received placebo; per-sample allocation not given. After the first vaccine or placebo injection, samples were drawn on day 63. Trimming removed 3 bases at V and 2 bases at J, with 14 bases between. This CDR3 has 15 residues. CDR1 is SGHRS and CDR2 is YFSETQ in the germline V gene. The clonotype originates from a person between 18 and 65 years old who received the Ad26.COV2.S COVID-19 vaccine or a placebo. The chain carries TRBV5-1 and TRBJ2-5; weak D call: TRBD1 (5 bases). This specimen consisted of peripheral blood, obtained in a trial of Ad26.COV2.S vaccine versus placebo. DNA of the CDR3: TGCGCCAGCAGCTCCCTGGGGCGGTGGCAAGAGACCCAGTACTTC. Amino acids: CASSSLGRWQETQYF. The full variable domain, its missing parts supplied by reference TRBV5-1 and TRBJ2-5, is KAGVTQTPRYLIKTRGQQVTLSCSPISGHRSVSWYQQTPGQGLQFLFEYFSETQRNKGNFPGRFSGRQFSNSRSEMNVSTLELGDSALYLCASSSLGRWQETQYFGPGTRLLVL.